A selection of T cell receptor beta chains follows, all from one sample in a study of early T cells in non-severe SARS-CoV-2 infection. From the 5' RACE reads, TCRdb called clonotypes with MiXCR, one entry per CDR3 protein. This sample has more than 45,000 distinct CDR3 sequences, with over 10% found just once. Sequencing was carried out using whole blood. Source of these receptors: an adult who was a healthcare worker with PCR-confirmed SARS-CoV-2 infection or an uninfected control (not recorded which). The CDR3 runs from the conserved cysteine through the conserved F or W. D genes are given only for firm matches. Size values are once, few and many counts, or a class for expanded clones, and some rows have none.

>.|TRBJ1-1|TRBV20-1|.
CSARDGRPGSTEAFF
TGCAGTGCTAGAGATGGGAGGCCCGGGAGCACTGAAGCTTTCTTT
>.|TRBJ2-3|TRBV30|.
CAGNQGLGADTQYF
TGTGCCGGTAACCAGGGGCTGGGGGCAGATACGCAGTATTTT
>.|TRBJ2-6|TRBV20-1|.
CSARGPKISSGANVLTF
TGCAGTGCTAGAGGGCCCAAGATCAGCTCTGGGGCCAACGTCCTGACTTTC
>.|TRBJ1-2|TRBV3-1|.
CASSQPSQGPNYGYTF
TGTGCCAGCAGCCAACCCTCCCAGGGGCCTAACTATGGCTACACCTTC
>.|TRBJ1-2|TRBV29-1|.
CSVARNRNYGYTF
TGCAGCGTGGCTAGAAACAGGAACTATGGCTACACCTTC
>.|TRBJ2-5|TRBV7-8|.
CASSFLQGIAGTQYF
TGTGCCAGCAGCTTTCTCCAGGGGATTGCGGGGACCCAGTACTTC
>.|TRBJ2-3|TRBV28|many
CASKVRGSTDTQYF
TGTGCCAGCAAAGTAAGGGGAAGCACAGATACGCAGTATTTT
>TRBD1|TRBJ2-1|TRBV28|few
CASSSGGLRYNEQFF
TGTGCCAGCTCATCAGGGGGATTGAGGTACAATGAGCAGTTCTTC
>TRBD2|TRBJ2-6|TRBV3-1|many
CASSPGLAGSGANVLTF
TGTGCCAGCAGCCCGGGACTAGCGGGGTCTGGGGCCAACGTCCTGACTTTC
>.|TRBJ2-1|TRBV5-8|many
CASSLGIGSGSFYNEQFF
TGTGCCAGCAGCTTGGGCATCGGCAGCGGTTCATTCTACAATGAGCAGTTCTTC
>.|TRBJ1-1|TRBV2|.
CASSPAGLSTATEAFF
TGTGCCAGCAGTCCGGCTGGACTATCCACCGCCACTGAAGCTTTCTTT
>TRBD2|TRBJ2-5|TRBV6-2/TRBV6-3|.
CASSYRSGTSLGTQYF
TGTGCCAGCAGTTACCGATCCGGGACTAGCTTAGGGACCCAGTACTTC
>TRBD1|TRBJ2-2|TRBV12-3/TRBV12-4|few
CASSSTGQTGELFF
TGTGCCAGCAGTTCCACGGGACAGACCGGGGAGCTGTTTTTT
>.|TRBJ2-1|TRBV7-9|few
CASSDGRFANEQFF
TGTGCCAGCAGCGACGGCCGCTTCGCGAATGAGCAGTTCTTC
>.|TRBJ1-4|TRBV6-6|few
CASSYSTVTNEKLFF
TGTGCCAGCAGTTACTCTACCGTTACTAATGAAAAACTGTTTTTT
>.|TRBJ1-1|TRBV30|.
CAWSVLNAEAFF
TGTGCCTGGAGTGTATTAAACGCGGAAGCTTTCTTT
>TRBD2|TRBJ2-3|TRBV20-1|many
CSALRTSGGPSTQYF
TGCAGTGCTCTTCGGACTAGCGGGGGCCCAAGTACGCAGTATTTT
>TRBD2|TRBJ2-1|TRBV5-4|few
CASSLRSGSLMYDEQFF
TGTGCCAGCAGCTTGCGCAGCGGGAGCCTTATGTATGATGAGCAGTTCTTC
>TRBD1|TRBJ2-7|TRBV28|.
CASRTGQGAYEQYF
TGTGCCAGCAGGACGGGACAGGGGGCCTACGAGCAGTACTTC
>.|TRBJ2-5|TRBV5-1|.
CASSLAWSAEETQYF
TGCGCCAGCAGCTTGGCCTGGTCGGCAGAGGAGACCCAGTACTTC
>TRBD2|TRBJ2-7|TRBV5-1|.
CASSSKTLAGKTYEQYF
TGCGCCAGCAGCTCGAAGACCCTAGCGGGGAAAACCTACGAGCAGTACTTC
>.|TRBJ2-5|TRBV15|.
CATSTGWRETQYF
TGTGCCACCAGTACAGGGTGGAGGGAGACCCAGTACTTC
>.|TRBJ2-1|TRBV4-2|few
CASSPHSGSGSYNEQFF
TGTGCCAGCAGCCCACATTCCGGTAGCGGCTCCTACAATGAGCAGTTCTTC
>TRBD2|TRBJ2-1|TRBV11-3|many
CASSPAGGNEQFF
TGTGCCAGCAGCCCAGCGGGAGGGAATGAGCAGTTCTTC
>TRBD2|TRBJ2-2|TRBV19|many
CASSITASGTGELFF
TGTGCCAGTAGTATAACGGCTAGCGGCACCGGGGAGCTGTTTTTT
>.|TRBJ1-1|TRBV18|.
CASSSMEGNTEAFF
TGTGCCAGCTCGTCGATGGAGGGGAACACTGAAGCTTTCTTT
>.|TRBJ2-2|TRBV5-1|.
CASSAQSGELFF
TGCGCCAGCAGCGCACAGAGCGGGGAGCTGTTTTTT
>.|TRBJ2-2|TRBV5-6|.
CASSSGTLNTGELFF
TGTGCCAGCAGCTCCGGGACACTGAACACCGGGGAGCTGTTTTTT
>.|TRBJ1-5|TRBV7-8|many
CASSLGRVADQPQHF
TGTGCCAGCAGCTTAGGGAGGGTGGCCGATCAGCCCCAGCATTTT
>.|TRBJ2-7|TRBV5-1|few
CASRNAGSGYEQYF
TGCGCCAGCAGAAATGCGGGGAGTGGCTACGAGCAGTACTTC
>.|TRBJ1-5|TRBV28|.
CASSWGRMGSNQPQHF
TGTGCCAGCAGCTGGGGGAGGATGGGTAGCAATCAGCCCCAGCATTTT
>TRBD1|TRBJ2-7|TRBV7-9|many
CASSWGQGAHEQYF
TGTGCCAGCAGCTGGGGACAGGGAGCCCACGAGCAGTACTTC
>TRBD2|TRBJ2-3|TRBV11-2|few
CASSFGLAGVPADTQYF
TGTGCCAGCAGCTTCGGTCTAGCGGGAGTTCCAGCAGATACGCAGTATTTT
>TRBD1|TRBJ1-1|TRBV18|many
CASSQDRVGPWTEAFF
TGTGCCAGCTCCCAAGACAGGGTAGGGCCATGGACTGAAGCTTTCTTT
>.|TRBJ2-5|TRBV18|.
CASSPPGVQETQYF
TGTGCCAGCTCACCACCGGGGGTACAAGAGACCCAGTACTTC
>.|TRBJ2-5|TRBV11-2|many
CASSLAGQGETQYF
TGTGCCAGCAGCTTAGCGGGCCAGGGAGAGACCCAGTACTTC
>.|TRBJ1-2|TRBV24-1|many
CATSDFGGHSGYTF
TGTGCCACCAGTGATTTCGGGGGGCACAGTGGCTACACCTTC
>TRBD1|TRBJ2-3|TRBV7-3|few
CASSSRGQGRVVRDTQYF
TGTGCCAGCAGCTCCCGCGGACAGGGAAGGGTTGTAAGAGATACGCAGTATTTT
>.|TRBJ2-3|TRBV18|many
CASSPSGASTDTQYF
TGTGCCAGCTCACCGAGCGGAGCTAGCACAGATACGCAGTATTTT
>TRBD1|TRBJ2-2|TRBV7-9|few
CASSLQGATGELFF
TGTGCCAGCAGCTTACAGGGGGCCACCGGGGAGCTGTTTTTT
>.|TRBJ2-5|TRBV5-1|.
CASSLVRGETQYF
TGCGCCAGCAGCTTGGTACGGGGGGAGACCCAGTACTTC
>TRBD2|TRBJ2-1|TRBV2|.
CASSNSGYNEQFF
TGTGCCAGCAGTAATAGCGGGTACAATGAGCAGTTCTTC
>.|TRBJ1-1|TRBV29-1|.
CSLTENTEAFF
TGCAGCTTAACGGAGAACACTGAAGCTTTCTTT
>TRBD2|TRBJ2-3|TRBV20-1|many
CSARPLAGAAPDTQYF
TGCAGTGCTAGACCCTTAGCGGGAGCGGCCCCAGATACGCAGTATTTT
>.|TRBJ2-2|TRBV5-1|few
CASLGGTANTGELFF
TGCGCCAGCTTGGGCGGGACGGCGAACACCGGGGAGCTGTTTTTT
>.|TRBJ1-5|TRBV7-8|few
CASSLAGGGNQPQHF
TGTGCCAGCAGCTTAGCAGGGGGTGGCAATCAGCCCCAGCATTTT
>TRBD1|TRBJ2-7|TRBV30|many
CAWSGRDSYEQYF
TGTGCCTGGAGTGGCCGGGACAGTTACGAGCAGTACTTC